The 10 T cell receptor beta chains in this list originate from one sample, sequenced in a study of blood T cell repertoires in COVID-19. Here immunoSEQ multiplex PCR was the method, and the copy in TCRdb shows in-frame clones only, minus some. The sample includes 150,000 or so clones, roughly 88% seen only once; the top ten take approximately 7%. The source material was PBMCs or T cells enriched from blood (not recorded which). The source of these receptors is a woman between 50 and 59 years old who had recovered from COVID-19.

In regard to this clone: A junction boundary mismatches the germline segment, possibly from a read error. The rearrangement joins TRBV6-2 or TRBV6-3 to TRBJ1-2; 7 bases match TRBD1. The V gene's germline CDR1 is MNHEY and CDR2 SVGEGT. The CDR3 length is 11 residues. The CDR3 DNA is TGTGCCAGCAGCGATCGCAGGGGGGACCGCTTC. This translates into CASSDRRGDRF.

The chain carries TRBV6-5 and TRBJ1-1; a possible D gene is TRBD1 (5 bases). This CDR3 is 15 amino acids long. V lost 6 bases and J 0 bases, leaving 14 bases between the germline ends. Germline V gene lookup returns CDR1 MNHEY and CDR2 SVGAGI. This chain's CDR3 is CASRQDRGVNTEAFF. The CDR3 nucleotides are TGTGCCAGCAGACAGGACCGGGGGGTGAACACTGAAGCTTTCTTT.

The chain links TRBV9 to TRBJ2-7; the D is unclear. The CDR3 totals 12 residues. V shed 3 bases and J shed 1 base, with 5 bases lying between them. Germline CDR1 and CDR2: SGDLS and YYNGEE. DNA for the CDR3: TGTGCCAGCAGCGCCGGGTCCTACGAGCAGTACTTC. It yields the protein CASSAGSYEQYF.

The chain couples TRBV7-3 to TRBJ2-1; perhaps TRBD1 as D (5 bases). In germline, CDR1 is SGHTA, CDR2 FQGTGA. V shed 5 bases and J shed 5 bases, with 10 bases lying between them. The length of the CDR3 is 13 residues. The CDR3 coding sequence is TGTGCCAGCAGCCTCGACAGACACAATGAGCAGTTCTTC. Protein sequence: CASSLDRHNEQFF. Together with reference TRBV7-3 and TRBJ2-1, the CDR3 gives the full variable domain: GAGVSQTPSNKVTEKGKYVELRCDPISGHTALYWYRQSLGQGPEFLIYFQGTGAADDSGLPNDRFFAVRPEGSVSTLKIQRTERGDSAVYLCASSLDRHNEQFFGPGTRLTVL.

This clone was found a few times. This chain uses TRBV7-8 with TRBJ1-5; TRBD1 might be the D (5 bases). CDR1 and CDR2 (germline): SGHVS, FQNEAQ. This CDR3 has 13 amino acids. The ends were cut back, 3 bases at V and 7 bases at J, with 10 bases in the middle. CDR3 in amino acids: CASSFQGGQPQHF. The CDR3 region has the DNA TGTGCCAGCAGCTTCCAGGGTGGACAGCCCCAGCATTTT.

The V gene is TRBV19, the J gene TRBJ2-7; the match to TRBD1 covers 7 bases. Trimming took 4 bases from V and 2 from J; bases not matched to a gene: 2. CDR1 is LNHDA and CDR2 is SQIVND in the germline V gene (reference sequence). The CDR3 runs 13 residues. The CDR3 loop is CASSRGQTYEQYF. CDR3 DNA: TGTGCCAGTAGTAGGGGACAGACCTACGAGCAGTACTTC.

The chain employs TRBV24-1 and TRBJ1-1; D is uncertain. This CDR3 is built from 13 residues. CDR1 is KGHDR and CDR2 is SFDVKD in the germline V gene. Trimming cost V 0 bases and J 1 base, with 2 bases left between them. CDR3 protein: CATSDLQNTEAFF. The CDR3 coding sequence is TGTGCCACCAGTGATTTGCAGAACACTGAAGCTTTCTTT.

This clone has only one observation. V gene TRBV27 combines with J gene TRBJ1-6; no clear D. The CDR3 runs 14 residues. Trimming removed 8 bases from V and 3 bases from J, with 11 bases in between. Looked up from germline, CDR1 is MNHEY and CDR2 is SMNVEV (reference sequence). CDR3 sequence: CASWRNNYNSPLHF. Written as DNA, the CDR3 is TGTGCCAGCTGGAGAAACAACTATAATTCACCCCTCCACTTT.

The chain recombines TRBV27 with TRBJ2-3; possible D gene TRBD2, 7 bases. Between the trimmed V and J ends, which lost 7 bases and 6 bases, there was a span of 17 bases. There are 14 residues in the CDR3. Germline-derived CDR1 and CDR2 are MNHEY and SMNVEV (reference sequence). CDR3 in DNA: TGTGCCAGCACCCTGGGCGGGGGCCGGGATACGCAGTATTTT. Translation: CASTLGGGRDTQYF.

The chain employs TRBV24-1 and TRBJ2-1; a possible D gene is TRBD1 (5 bases). Trimming shortened V by 6 bases and J by 5 bases, and 19 bases separated the two germline ends. Germline CDR1 and CDR2: KGHDR and SFDVKD. The CDR3 has 16 amino acids. As DNA, the CDR3 is TGTGCCACCAGTCCGTTCAGGGATTTTGAGGACAATGAGCAGTTCTTC. Its protein product is CATSPFRDFEDNEQFF.